What follows are 27 T cell receptor beta chains derived from one specimen sequenced in a study of blood T cell repertoires in COVID-19. Assay used: immunoSEQ multiplex PCR; TCRdb lists only in-frame clones, some missing. This sample has around 200,000 clones; 78% occur once, and the top ten carry 2.5% to 3.5%. Sequencing was done on a sample of peripheral blood. Every receptor here comes from a woman older than 75 with active or convalescent COVID-19.

The genes are TRBV12-3 or TRBV12-4 and TRBJ1-1; a weak D match, TRBD1 (5 bases). Trimming removed 2 bases at V and 7 bases at J, with 11 bases between. The CDR3 runs to 13 residues. The CDR3 sequence: CASSLNQGNEAFF. In DNA, the CDR3 is TGTGCCAGCAGTTTAAATCAGGGCAATGAAGCTTTCTTT.

This chain uses TRBV5-1 with TRBJ1-2; no firm D call. The germline V gene encodes CDR1 SGHRS and CDR2 YFSETQ. The CDR3 totals 12 residues. V gave up 5 bases and J gave up 2 bases, with 7 bases separating them. Here the CDR3 DNA reads TGCGCCAGCAGGGCAGAAAACTATGGCTACACCTTC. Protein sequence: CASRAENYGYTF.

V usage is TRBV7-8 and J usage is TRBJ1-4; unclear D gene. The length of the CDR3 is 13 residues. Per the germline V gene, CDR1 is SGHVS and CDR2 is FQNEAQ. Between the trimmed V and J ends, which lost 5 bases and 8 bases, there was a span of 12 bases. CDR3: CASSRRGREKLFF. Written as DNA, the CDR3 is TGTGCCAGCAGCCGACGCGGGCGAGAAAAACTGTTTTTT.

CDR3 region: CASSLQGAQPQHF. DNA for the CDR3: TGTGCCAGCAGTCTACAGGGAGCTCAGCCCCAGCATTTT. V gene TRBV6-2 or TRBV6-3 combines with J gene TRBJ1-5; D might be TRBD1 (6 bases). CDR1 is MNHEY and CDR2 is SVGEGT in the germline V gene. Trimming took 5 bases from V and 6 from J, leaving 11 bases between them. The CDR3 totals 13 residues.

A single count supports this clone. V and J are TRBV3-1 (or the pseudogene TRBV3-2) and TRBJ2-2; TRBD1 matches 7 bases. The CDR3 consists of 19 residues. Looked up from germline, CDR1 is LGHDT and CDR2 is YNNKEL (reference sequence). Trimming at V came to 4 bases and at J to 1 base, leaving 15 bases not matched to a gene. The CDR3 nucleotides read TGTGCCAGCAGCCCCCCCGTTGTGTGGGGACAGAGGAACACCGGGGAGCTGTTTTTT. Its protein product is CASSPPVVWGQRNTGELFF.

The chain links TRBV5-4 to TRBJ2-3, with D possibly being TRBD2 (6 bases). Trimming took 3 bases from V and 2 from J, leaving 16 bases between them. The CDR3 sequence is 16 residues long. Germline lookup yields CDR1 SGHNT and CDR2 YYREEE (reference sequence). The CDR3, as DNA: TGTGCCAGCAGCTCCAAAGGAGGGCACCTCACAGATACGCAGTATTTT. Translating gives CASSSKGGHLTDTQYF.

The chain carries TRBV2 and TRBJ1-5; D not resolved. Germline V gene lookup returns CDR1 SNHLY and CDR2 FYNNEI. Trimming took off 2 bases at V and 0 bases at J, with 11 bases between the two ends. The CDR3 has 16 residues. The CDR3 DNA follows: TGTGCCAGCAGTGAAATGTACGGTAGTAGCAATCAGCCCCAGCATTTT. Translation gives CASSEMYGSSNQPQHF.

This clone was recorded a few times. This chain uses TRBV7-9 with TRBJ1-5; perhaps TRBD1 as D (6 bases). Germline values: CDR1 SEHNR, CDR2 FQNEAQ (reference sequence). V was cut by 5 bases and J by 7 bases, with 12 bases left in between. CDR3 length: 13 residues. DNA of the CDR3: TGTGCCAGCAGCACTGCAGGGGCACAGCCCCAGCATTTT. As protein: CASSTAGAQPQHF.

The chain has TRBV5-1 and TRBJ2-1; 11 bases align to TRBD1. The CDR3 has 18 amino acids. V lost 4 bases, J lost 0 bases, and 9 bases stayed unmatched. CDR1 and CDR2 (germline): SGHRS, YFSETQ. In nucleotides, the CDR3 is TGCGCCAGCAGCGTCGGGACAGGGGGACCTAGCTCCTACAATGAGCAGTTCTTC. It specifies CASSVGTGGPSSYNEQFF.

The V and J genes are TRBV3-1 (or the pseudogene TRBV3-2) and TRBJ2-7; D ambiguous. V lost 2 bases and J 3 bases, leaving 14 bases between the germline ends. This CDR3 spans 15 amino acids. Germline V gene data show CDR1 as LGHDT and CDR2 as YNNKEL (reference sequence). This CDR3 reads CASSQFRRGGYEQYF. DNA for the CDR3: TGTGCCAGCAGCCAATTTCGGAGAGGTGGCTACGAGCAGTACTTC.

This clone was seen more than once but under ten times. This chain uses TRBV5-1 with TRBJ1-6; 7 positions agree with TRBD1. Germline V gives CDR1 SGHRS, CDR2 YFSETQ. The CDR3 contains 16 residues. V lost 4 bases to trimming and J lost 7 bases; unmatched junction nucleotides: 11. The CDR3 spells CASSMGRDSRNSPLHF. The CDR3 DNA is TGCGCCAGCAGCATGGGGCGGGACAGCAGGAATTCACCCCTCCACTTT. Full variable domain (rest looked up from reference TRBV5-1 and TRBJ1-6): KAGVTQTPRYLIKTRGQQVTLSCSPISGHRSVSWYQQTPGQGLQFLFEYFSETQRNKGNFPGRFSGRQFSNSRSEMNVSTLELGDSALYLCASSMGRDSRNSPLHFGNGTRLTVT.

The rearrangement joins TRBV18 to TRBJ2-5, with 10 positions matching TRBD2. V dropped 3 bases and J dropped 1; count of bases not matched to a gene: 8. This CDR3 has 17 amino acids. Germline CDR1 reads KGHSH; CDR2 reads LQKENI. CDR3 nucleotides: TGTGCCAGCTCACCGCTCCCCCTAGCGGGGGCCCAAGAGACCCAGTACTTC. Protein sequence: CASSPLPLAGAQETQYF.

This clone was seen just once. The chain joins TRBV9 to TRBJ2-7; D unclear. CDR3 length: 13 amino acids. V gave up 0 bases and J gave up 6 bases, with 10 bases separating them. Germline lookup yields CDR1 SGDLS and CDR2 YYNGEE. CDR3 loop: CASSVESRSEQYF. DNA for the CDR3: TGTGCCAGCAGCGTAGAATCCAGATCCGAGCAGTACTTC.

The genes are TRBV18 and TRBJ2-3; 10 bases match TRBD2. This CDR3 has 16 residues. Unmatched junction bases numbered 7, after V lost 1 base and J lost 6 bases. Germline V gene data show CDR1 as KGHSH and CDR2 as LQKENI. The CDR3 protein is CASSPLQAGGLDTQYF. For the CDR3, the DNA is TGTGCCAGCTCACCACTTCAAGCGGGGGGGCTGGATACGCAGTATTTT.

This clone was recorded once. This chain uses TRBV5-4 with TRBJ1-5; D possibly corresponds to TRBD1 (6 bases). Germline assignment: CDR1 SGHNT and CDR2 YYREEE (reference sequence). The CDR3 extends over 15 amino acids. V was cut by 2 bases and J by 4 bases, with 13 bases left in between. DNA for the CDR3: TGTGCCAGCAGCTTTGGACAGAGAGTAAATCAGCCCCAGCATTTT. Encoded protein: CASSFGQRVNQPQHF. The full variable domain, rest sourced from reference TRBV5-4 and TRBJ1-5, is ETGVTQSPTHLIKTRGQQVTLRCSSQSGHNTVSWYQQALGQGPQFIFQYYREEENGRGNFPPRFSGLQFPNYSSELNVNALELDDSALYLCASSFGQRVNQPQHFGDGTRLSIL.

By its share, this clone is medium-sized (0.01 to 0.1%). The J gene is TRBJ2-1, the V gene TRBV11-2; the match to TRBD2 covers 9 bases. The J segment lost 4 bases and the V segment lost 0 bases, leaving 1 base of the junction unmatched. Germline-derived CDR1 and CDR2 are SGHAT and FQNNGV. CDR3 length: 15 residues. The CDR3 protein is CASSLDGLAYNEQFF. The CDR3 coding sequence is TGTGCCAGCAGCTTAGATGGACTAGCGTACAATGAGCAGTTCTTC.

For the CDR3, the DNA is TGTGCCAGCAGGAAGAGGGCGGGTGAAGAGACCCAGTACTTC. As protein: CASRKRAGEETQYF. This chain connects TRBV6-5 to TRBJ2-5; TRBD2 is a possible D gene (5 bases). Germline-derived CDR1 and CDR2 are MNHEY and SVGAGI. Deletions cut 6 bases from V and 3 bases from J, with 14 bases between. The CDR3 has 14 residues.

V usage is TRBV7-2 and J usage is TRBJ2-3; 8 bases map to TRBD2. This CDR3 spans 14 amino acids. The germline gives CDR1 SGHTA, CDR2 FQGNSA. V gave up 5 bases and J gave up 2 bases; unmatched junction bases: 3. CDR3 sequence reads: CASSQAGATDTQYF. For the CDR3, the DNA is TGTGCCAGCAGCCAAGCGGGGGCCACAGATACGCAGTATTTT.

A single count supports this clone. This chain joins TRBV6-5 and TRBJ1-1, with 7 positions matching TRBD1. The CDR3 has 13 amino acids. The V segment lost 5 bases and the J segment 7 bases; nucleotides outside the gene matches: 7. CDR1 and CDR2 from the germline V gene are MNHEY and SVGAGI. CDR3 coding DNA: TGTGCCAGCAGTCGGACAGGATGGATTGAAGCTTTCTTT. The encoded protein is CASSRTGWIEAFF.

This clone has just one count. The rearrangement links TRBV20-1 to TRBJ2-4, with D perhaps TRBD1 (6 bases). The CDR3 has 11 residues. Trimming removed 0 bases from V and 15 bases from J, with 12 bases in between. Germline V gives CDR1 DFQATT, CDR2 SNEGSKA (reference sequence). The CDR3 protein is CSARDLGAAYF. CDR3 nucleotide sequence: TGCAGTGCTAGAGATCTGGGGGCGGCGTACTTC.

The chain joins TRBV5-1 to TRBJ2-3; D ambiguous. This CDR3 has 15 residues. The V gene's germline CDR1 is SGHRS and CDR2 YFSETQ. The V end was cut by 2 bases, the J end by 6 bases, with 16 bases between. CDR3 DNA sequence: TGCGCCAGCAGCTTTAGCCGACTCCTAACGGATACGCAGTATTTT. Amino acids: CASSFSRLLTDTQYF.

On this clone: Within the sample, other DNA sequences also encode this same CDR3. The V call is TRBV10-1, the J call TRBJ1-5, with a tentative D call TRBD1 (5 bases). The length of the CDR3 is 13 residues. Germline values: CDR1 WNHNN, CDR2 SYGVQD (reference sequence). The germline V and J ends were trimmed by 4 bases and 4 bases, with 8 bases remaining between them. The CDR3 loop reads CASSAGPNQPQHF. DNA for the CDR3: TGCGCCAGCAGTGCAGGGCCGAATCAGCCCCAGCATTTT.

The chain combines TRBV27 with TRBJ2-2, with D maybe TRBD2 (7 bases). CDR1 is MNHEY and CDR2 is SMNVEV in the germline V gene (reference sequence). This CDR3 spans 15 amino acids. The ends were cut back, 3 bases at V and 6 bases at J, with 14 bases in the middle. The DNA of the CDR3 is TGTGCCAGCAGTTTCCAGGGGAGGGTCGCCGGGGAGCTGTTTTTT. Amino acid sequence: CASSFQGRVAGELFF.

V gene TRBV27 combines with J gene TRBJ1-2, with TRBD1 matching over 8 bases. The germline V gene has CDR1 MNHEY and CDR2 SMNVEV (reference sequence). The CDR3 is 14 amino acids. The ends lost 5 bases at V and 6 bases at J; junction bases unmatched: 8. The DNA of the CDR3 is TGTGCCAGCAGTAATTCCGGGACAGGAAATGGCTACACCTTC. This sequence encodes CASSNSGTGNGYTF.

The rearrangement joins TRBV6-5 to TRBJ1-2; no reliable D call. The germline CDR1 and CDR2 sequences are MNHEY and SVGAGI. V was pared by 2 bases and J by 4 bases, with 14 bases between. CDR3 size: 15 residues. The CDR3 DNA is TGTGCCAGCAGTTACGGGTCAGTTGCAGGCTATGGCTACACCTTC. Its protein product is CASSYGSVAGYGYTF.

V and J are TRBV11-2 and TRBJ2-7; 7 bases agree with TRBD1. V gave up 0 bases and J gave up 2 bases; unmatched junction bases: 4. The germline V gene has CDR1 SGHAT and CDR2 FQNNGV. The length of the CDR3 is 15 residues. DNA of the CDR3: TGTGCCAGCAGCTTAGAAGGGACAGTAACCTACGAGCAGTACTTC. Translated: CASSLEGTVTYEQYF.

The V gene is TRBV7-9, the J gene TRBJ1-5; 8 bases are a match to TRBD1. The CDR3 runs 13 residues. With 5 bases clipped from V and 5 bases from J, the junction kept 2 bases outside the gene matches. Germline loops: CDR1 SEHNR, CDR2 FQNEAQ (reference sequence). The CDR3 nucleotides read TGTGCCAGCAGCGCGACAGGGGATCAGCCCCAGCATTTT. Protein: CASSATGDQPQHF.